The 32 T cell receptor beta chains given below trace back to one sample, sequenced in a study of T cell repertoires in cytomegalovirus infection. Each CDR3 protein gets one entry after TCRdb re-called the reads with MiXCR. The sample includes about 190,000 distinct CDR3 sequences, nearly 9.5% seen only once; the top ten take approximately 4.6%. The sample consisted of PBMCs. All receptors derive from a human donor in good health (CMV status not recorded). Some clones in this sample may be carry-over from other donors' samples.

In its sample, this clonotype was seen many times. This sequence joins TRBV28 and TRBJ1-3; D not resolved. The CDR3 has 14 amino acids. The germline V gene has CDR1 MDHEN and CDR2 SYDVKM. V gave up 8 bases and J gave up 0 bases, with 11 bases separating them. The CDR3 coding sequence is TGTGCCAGCCTAGAAAGTGGCTCTGGAAACACCATATATTTT. This translates into CASLESGSGNTIYF.

The chain joins TRBV7-2 to TRBJ1-2; maybe TRBD1 (5 bases). CDR1 and CDR2 from the germline V gene are SGHTA and FQGNSA. The CDR3 consists of 14 residues. Between the trimmed V and J ends, which lost 2 bases and 2 bases, there was a span of 9 bases. The CDR3 sequence is CASSLPGLNYGYTF. CDR3 coding DNA: TGTGCCAGCAGCTTACCAGGGCTAAACTATGGCTACACCTTC.

This clonotype turned up a few times. This rearrangement joins TRBV29-1 to TRBJ2-7, with unresolved D. Trimming pared 7 bases from V and 1 base from J, leaving 11 bases between. Germline CDR1 and CDR2: SQVTM and ANQGSEA. The CDR3 contains 12 residues. CDR3 sequence reads: CSATVGSYEQYF. The CDR3 nucleotides read TGCAGCGCTACGGTCGGGTCCTACGAGCAGTACTTC.

This clonotype has ten or more counts. This chain connects TRBV11-3 to TRBJ2-3; TRBD2 might be the D (6 bases). The CDR3 runs to 13 residues. V was shortened by 5 bases and J by 8 bases, with 14 bases between the two germline ends. In germline, CDR1 is SGHNT, CDR2 YENEEA. CDR3 DNA sequence: TGTGCCAGCAGCCCCCCGCAGGGAGGTACGCAGTATTTT. This encodes CASSPPQGGTQYF. Looking up the rest from reference TRBV11-3 and TRBJ2-3 gives the full variable domain: EAGVVQSPRYKIIEKKQPVAFWCNPISGHNTLYWYLQNLGQGPELLIRYENEEAVDDSQLPKDRFSAERLKGVDSTLKIQPAELGDSAVYLCASSPPQGGTQYFGPGTRLTVL.

As to this clonotype: One base away lies a much larger clone, so this may be a sequencing read error. V usage is TRBV27 and J usage is TRBJ1-1; possibly TRBD1 for D (6 bases). V lost 1 base and J lost 4, with 10 bases in between. The CDR3 runs 14 residues. The germline V gene encodes CDR1 MNHEY and CDR2 SMNVEV (reference sequence). CDR3 DNA: TGTGCCAGCAGTTTATTTACAGGGTGCACTGAAGCTTTCTTT. Encoded protein: CASSLFTGCTEAFF.

This clonotype was picked up many times. The gene calls are TRBV6-2 or TRBV6-3 and TRBJ1-6, with TRBD1 matching 11 bases. The germline V gene has CDR1 MNHEY and CDR2 SVGEGT. The V segment lost 6 bases and the J segment 8 bases; nucleotides outside the gene matches: 9. This CDR3 is 16 amino acids long. The CDR3 DNA reads as TGTGCCAGCAGACCCGGGACAGGGGGACTCCATTCACCCCTCCACTTT. It specifies CASRPGTGGLHSPLHF.

V usage is TRBV6-6 and J usage is TRBJ1-1; 8 bases line up with TRBD1. The CDR3 has 13 residues. Trimming cost V 11 bases and J 6 bases; bases outside gene matches: 11. Germline V lookup: CDR1 MNHNY, CDR2 SVGAGI (reference sequence). The CDR3 sequence is CARGQGRGAEAFF. CDR3 nucleotide sequence: TGTGCCCGCGGACAGGGTCGAGGCGCTGAAGCTTTCTTT.

On this clonotype: A single base separates this from a much larger clone, so it may be a read error. J is TRBJ1-1 and V is TRBV11-2, with 7 nucleotides matching TRBD1. Trimming at V came to 5 bases and at J to 8 bases, leaving 8 bases not matched to a gene. In germline, CDR1 is SGHAT, CDR2 FQNNGV. This CDR3 has 13 amino acids. The CDR3 sequence: CASSTQTGREAFF. The CDR3 nucleotides are TGTGCCAGCAGCACCCAGACAGGGCGCGAAGCTTTCTTT.

Turning to this clonotype: Just one base apart from a much larger clone, this may be a read error. J is TRBJ2-1 and V is TRBV7-2; D may be TRBD1 or TRBD2 (5 bases each). With 5 bases removed from V and 6 bases from J, the gap between germline ends came to 11 bases. The germline gives CDR1 SGHTA, CDR2 FQGNSA. CDR3 length: 13 amino acids. The CDR3, as DNA: TGTGCCAGCAGCGCCCGGGACCCCAATGAGCAGTTCTTC. Translation: CASSARDPNEQFF.

This clonotype was counted between two and nine times. V usage is TRBV6-2 or TRBV6-3 and J usage is TRBJ1-5, with D possibly matching TRBD1 (6 bases). CDR1 and CDR2 (germline): MNHEY, SVGEGT. The V end lost 4 bases, the J end lost 5 bases, and 12 bases lay between the germline ends. The CDR3 has 14 amino acids. The chain's CDR3 is CASSLSGVYQPQHF. As DNA, the CDR3 is TGTGCCAGCAGTTTATCAGGGGTGTATCAGCCCCAGCATTTT.

There are many counts of this clonotype. The chain employs TRBV7-2 and TRBJ1-2, with a possible D match to TRBD1 (5 bases). In germline, CDR1 is SGHTA, CDR2 FQGNSA. V was clipped by 2 bases and J by 7 bases, with 14 bases between them. CDR3 size: 14 residues. CDR3 coding DNA: TGTGCCAGCAGCTTACAGGGTGCCATGGGTGGCTACACCTTC. It yields the protein CASSLQGAMGGYTF.

Remarks on this clonotype: The junction differs from germline at one of its ends, possibly a read error. This chain links TRBV7-2 with TRBJ2-2; tentative D call: TRBD2 (5 bases). This CDR3 has 15 amino acids. Per the germline V gene, CDR1 is SGHTA and CDR2 is FQGNSA. The CDR3 DNA reads TGTGCCAGCGGCTTGCAAACCACTGGGGTCGGGGAGCTGTTGTTT. This translates into CASGLQTTGVGELLF.

The rearrangement links TRBV29-1 to TRBJ2-1, with no clear D. This CDR3 has 14 residues. Germline V gene sequence: CDR1 SQVTM, CDR2 ANQGSEA. Trimming shortened V by 4 bases and J by 5 bases, and 15 bases separated the two germline ends. The CDR3 region has the DNA TGCAGCGTTGGCGGCGTGGGAACCAACAATGAGCAGTTCTTC. Protein product: CSVGGVGTNNEQFF.

This clonotype was counted at least ten times. This chain links TRBV7-9 with TRBJ1-3; TRBD1 aligns across 7 bases. In germline, CDR1 is SEHNR, CDR2 FQNEAQ (reference sequence). V dropped 8 bases and J dropped 0; count of bases not matched to a gene: 10. CDR3 length: 16 residues. CDR3 sequence: CASPPGTESSGNTIYF. The CDR3 DNA follows: TGTGCCAGCCCTCCGGGGACAGAGAGCTCTGGAAACACCATATATTTT.

The chain is built from TRBV28 and TRBJ2-1; 11 bases agree with TRBD2. Per germline, CDR1 MDHEN and CDR2 SYDVKM. V was pared by 9 bases and J by 8 bases, with 18 bases of the junction left unmatched. This CDR3 has 17 amino acids. CDR3 sequence reads: CASAGRSGLAGGDEQFF. The CDR3 DNA reads as TGTGCCAGTGCGGGGCGGAGCGGGCTAGCGGGGGGTGATGAGCAGTTCTTC.

This clonotype was detected many times. The rearrangement uses TRBV7-2 and TRBJ1-1; D not certain. The CDR3 is 13 amino acids. The V end lost 6 bases, the J end lost 8 bases, and 16 bases lay between the germline ends. Per the germline V gene, CDR1 is SGHTA and CDR2 is FQGNSA. The CDR3 protein is CASSLILSDEAFF. CDR3 nucleotide sequence: TGTGCCAGCAGTTTAATACTCAGCGACGAAGCTTTCTTT.

This clonotype was observed many times. The chain has TRBV7-2 and TRBJ2-7; 8 bases align to TRBD1. Germline CDR1 and CDR2: SGHTA and FQGNSA. V was clipped by 0 bases and J by 0 bases; unmatched bases: 4. The CDR3 is 16 residues long. The CDR3 region is CASSLAGQVTSYEQYF. The CDR3 nucleotides are TGTGCCAGCAGCTTAGCGGGACAGGTTACCTCCTACGAGCAGTACTTC.

About this clonotype itself: One end of the junction varies from germline; a read error may be responsible. The J gene is TRBJ2-1, the V gene TRBV4-1; TRBD1 aligns across 7 bases. Germline CDR1 reads MGHRA; CDR2 reads YSYEKL. The CDR3 runs 14 residues. CDR3 bases: TGCACCAGCAGCCGGAACCTACAGGGGAACGAGCAGTTCTTC. It is translated as CTSSRNLQGNEQFF.

In its sample, this clonotype was seen many times. The chain combines TRBV7-2 with TRBJ1-2; 9 bases map to TRBD1. J was trimmed by 4 bases and V by 0 bases; bases with no gene match: 6. This CDR3 has 16 residues. Germline lookup yields CDR1 SGHTA and CDR2 FQGNSA. CDR3 sequence: CASSLAPGQGGYGYTF. The CDR3, as DNA: TGTGCCAGCAGCTTAGCCCCGGGACAGGGAGGCTATGGCTACACCTTC.

This clonotype occurred many times. This chain connects TRBV4-1 to TRBJ1-1; 7 bases are shared with TRBD1. Germline values: CDR1 MGHRA, CDR2 YSYEKL. The CDR3 is 15 amino acids. J was trimmed by 1 base and V by 4 bases; bases with no gene match: 6. CDR3 in amino acids: CASSLSGGGNTEAFF. CDR3 sequence (DNA): TGCGCCAGCAGCCTATCAGGGGGGGGGAACACTGAAGCTTTCTTT.

The V gene is TRBV24-1, the J gene TRBJ2-5; maybe TRBD1 (5 bases). V was pared by 3 bases and J by 13 bases, with 20 bases between. The CDR3 runs 14 residues. The germline gives CDR1 KGHDR, CDR2 SFDVKD. The CDR3 sequence is CATSDPSRGQDSYF. For the CDR3, the DNA is TGTGCCACCAGTGATCCCTCGCGCGGACAAGATTCGTACTTC.

This clonotype was seen at least ten times. The V gene is TRBV7-2, the J gene TRBJ2-5; no firm D call. Germline V gene lookup returns CDR1 SGHTA and CDR2 FQGNSA. The CDR3 has 16 residues. V gave up 4 bases and J gave up 0 bases, with 15 bases separating them. The CDR3 DNA sequence: TGTGCCAGCAGCTCACCACCCCCAGAGTACCAAGAGACCCAGTACTTC. Residues: CASSSPPPEYQETQYF. Full variable domain (rest looked up from reference TRBV7-2 and TRBJ2-5): GAGVSQSPSNKVTEKGKDVELRCDPISGHTALYWYRQSLGQGLEFLIYFQGNSAPDKSGLPSDRFSAERTGGSVSTLTIQRTQQEDSAVYLCASSSPPPEYQETQYFGPGTRLLVL.

Many counts were recorded for this clonotype. This chain joins TRBV5-4 and TRBJ2-7, with D possibly being TRBD2 (6 bases). The V end was cut by 1 base, the J end by 7 bases, with 12 bases between. This CDR3 has 13 amino acids. The V gene's germline CDR1 is SGHNT and CDR2 YYREEE (reference sequence). CDR3 loop: CASSLWGVPEQYF. CDR3 in DNA: TGTGCCAGCAGCTTGTGGGGGGTCCCGGAGCAGTACTTC.

This clonotype came up many times. V usage is TRBV6-2 or TRBV6-3 and J usage is TRBJ1-1; D possibly corresponds to TRBD1 (6 bases). This CDR3 has 15 amino acids. The V end was cut by 5 bases, the J end by 0 bases, with 13 bases between. Germline V lookup: CDR1 MNHEY, CDR2 SVGEGT. The CDR3 is CASSPVQGMNTEAFF. CDR3 DNA sequence: TGTGCCAGCAGTCCCGTCCAGGGGATGAACACTGAAGCTTTCTTT.

This clonotype was counted ten times or more. The V and J genes are TRBV11-2 and TRBJ1-4; D is possibly TRBD1 (5 bases). The CDR3 extends over 15 amino acids. V was pared by 2 bases and J by 6 bases, with 13 bases between. The germline gives CDR1 SGHAT, CDR2 FQNNGV. The CDR3: CASSLKTDIYEKLFF. CDR3 nucleotide sequence: TGTGCCAGCAGCTTAAAGACAGACATTTATGAAAAACTGTTTTTT.

This clonotype was seen ten or more times. The genes are TRBV29-1 and TRBJ1-1, with TRBD1 as a possible D gene (5 bases). The CDR3 runs to 15 residues. Germline loops: CDR1 SQVTM, CDR2 ANQGSEA. V shed 4 bases and J shed 2 bases, with 17 bases lying between them. This CDR3 reads CSVARLGRANTEAFF. In DNA form, the CDR3 reads TGCAGCGTTGCCCGACTGGGACGGGCTAACACTGAAGCTTTCTTT.

This clonotype was counted once. The chain recombines TRBV18 with TRBJ2-7; D call uncertain. The V gene's germline CDR1 is KGHSH and CDR2 LQKENI. This CDR3 comprises 15 residues. V lost 6 bases and J lost 0, with 15 bases in between. CDR3 nucleotide sequence: TGTGCCAGCTCTCCGGGCCACTGGAGCTCCTACGAGCAGTACTTC. This translates into CASSPGHWSSYEQYF.

The J gene is TRBJ1-1, the V gene TRBV29-1, with a tentative D call TRBD1 (5 bases). V lost 8 bases, J lost 1 base, and 20 bases lay in between. CDR3 length: 15 residues. The germline CDR1 and CDR2 sequences are SQVTM and ANQGSEA. The CDR3 sequence is CSSWDGLGGNTEAFF. The CDR3 nucleotides read TGCAGCTCCTGGGACGGGCTGGGTGGGAACACTGAAGCTTTCTTT.

This clonotype came up many times. The chain joins TRBV28 to TRBJ1-6; TRBD1 agrees at 7 bases. CDR3 length: 15 residues. Trimming took 6 bases from V and 5 from J; bases not matched to a gene: 7. The germline V gene has CDR1 MDHEN and CDR2 SYDVKM. This CDR3 reads CASRPQGRNNSPLHF. The CDR3 DNA reads as TGTGCCAGCAGACCACAGGGGAGGAATAATTCACCCCTCCACTTT.

There are many counts of this clonotype. The chain combines TRBV7-2 with TRBJ2-5; the D gene is possibly TRBD1 (5 bases). The CDR3 contains 14 residues. Trimming removed 6 bases at V and 5 bases at J, with 16 bases between. The germline gives CDR1 SGHTA, CDR2 FQGNSA. CDR3 loop: CASREGAGRETQYF. The CDR3, as DNA: TGTGCCAGCAGGGAAGGGGCCGGGCGGGAGACCCAGTACTTC.

The chain combines TRBV6-1 with TRBJ1-5; D remains ambiguous. Looked up from germline, CDR1 is MNHNS and CDR2 is SASEGT. V dropped 8 bases and J dropped 3 bases, with 20 bases sitting between them. The CDR3 covers 16 residues. This chain's CDR3 is CASSRTSNHNNQPQHF. In DNA form, the CDR3 reads TGTGCCAGCTCAAGGACCTCAAACCATAACAATCAGCCCCAGCATTTT.

The chain uses TRBV6-5 and TRBJ2-1; no reliable D call. From germline, CDR1 is MNHEY and CDR2 SVGAGI. Trimming cost V 6 bases and J 6 bases, with 15 bases left between them. The CDR3 covers 14 residues. The CDR3 here is CASRGLGTRNEQFF. The CDR3 nucleotides read TGTGCCAGCAGGGGCCTGGGAACCCGCAATGAGCAGTTCTTC.